This T cell receptor beta chain was obtained from a study of radiotherapy plus CTLA-4 blockade in lung cancer. Across the whole study: Of all patients, under 20% responded objectively and 25% to 40% showed disease control.

For this clone: This specimen includes other DNA sequences encoding the same CDR3.

Generated by immunoSEQ multiplex PCR, the TCRdb table keeps only in-frame clones and is missing some. The table has tens of thousands of clones, less than 85% seen once. The CDR3 extends over 17 amino acids. J gave up 4 bases and V 4 bases, and 14 bases lay outside the gene matches. CDR1 and CDR2 (germline): SGDLS, YYNGEE. The chain is built from TRBV9 and TRBJ2-5, with 9 nucleotides matching TRBD2. The sequenced sample was peripheral blood, obtained from a patient treated with radiotherapy plus ipilimumab. The receptor's source is a human donor with non-small cell lung cancer who had a complete response to radiotherapy plus ipilimumab. CDR3 DNA sequence: TGTGCCAGCAGCCCGAAAGGCGGGGCAGCGGGAGGAGAGACCCAGTACTTC. Residues: CASSPKGGAAGGETQYF.